The 22 T cell receptor beta chains presented below share a single source sample, sequenced in a study of prognosis after radiotherapy for stage I lung cancer. TCR beta CDR3 amplification from genomic DNA was performed by two-round multiplex PCR. First-round PCR, the initial amplification, used primers specific to each TRBV and TRBJ gene. TCRdb analysed the multiplex PCR reads with MiXCR anew, one entry per CDR3 protein. This table holds about 15,000 distinct CDR3 sequences, approximately 15% found once. The sample in question was PBMCs, obtained before or after stereotactic body radiation therapy (not recorded which). The receptors were sampled from a donor aged 50 or older with non-small cell lung cancer.

This clonotype appeared many times. V gene TRBV19 combines with J gene TRBJ2-3; tentatively, D is TRBD2 (5 bases). Trimming left V 5 bases short and J 5 bases short, with 14 bases between. This CDR3 contains 14 residues. The germline CDR1 and CDR2 sequences are LNHDA and SQIVND (reference sequence). CDR3 protein: CASSSGGFIDTQYF. The CDR3 DNA reads as TGTGCCAGTAGTTCCGGCGGGTTCATAGATACGCAGTATTTT. The variable domain in full, with the rest retrieved from reference TRBV19 and TRBJ2-3, is DGGITQSPKYLFRKEGQNVTLSCEQNLNHDAMYWYRQDPGQGLRLIYYSQIVNDFQKGDIAEGYSVSREKKESFPLTVTSAQKNPTAFYLCASSSGGFIDTQYFGPGTRLTVL.

This clonotype has at least ten counts. The genes are TRBV29-1 and TRBJ2-2, with 11 bases identical to TRBD2. Germline V gene data show CDR1 as SQVTM and CDR2 as ANQGSEA. The CDR3 covers 17 residues. V shed 6 bases and J 2 bases; nucleotides not matched to a gene: 11. The CDR3 nucleotides are TGCAGCGTGCACCCCCATAGCGGGGGGGCTAACACCGGGGAGCTGTTTTTT. Amino acid sequence: CSVHPHSGGANTGELFF.

This clonotype was observed many times. J is TRBJ2-1 and V is TRBV19; 9 bases match TRBD2. In germline, CDR1 is LNHDA, CDR2 SQIVND (reference sequence). Trimming at V came to 3 bases and at J to 10 bases, leaving 10 bases not matched to a gene. The CDR3 runs 15 residues. This chain's CDR3 is CASSIVGGRAGEQFF. DNA of the CDR3: TGTGCCAGTAGTATCGTAGGCGGGAGGGCCGGAGAGCAGTTCTTC.

Ten or more counts support this clonotype. Its ends do not fully match the called genes, so a read error is possible. The genes are TRBV5-4 and TRBJ1-4, with 9 bases matching TRBD1. The CDR3 consists of 15 residues. In germline, CDR1 is SGHNT, CDR2 YYREEE (reference sequence). The CDR3 reads CASSLGQGTNEKLFF. For the CDR3, the DNA is TGTGCCAGCAGTTTGGGACAGGGAACTAATGAAAAACTGTTTTTT. Variable domain in full (rest from reference TRBV5-4 and TRBJ1-4): ETGVTQSPTHLIKTRGQQVTLRCSSQSGHNTVSWYQQALGQGPQFIFQYYREEENGRGNFPPRFSGLQFPNYSSELNVNALELDDSALYLCASSLGQGTNEKLFFGSGTQLSVL.

This clonotype was observed many times. In nucleotides, the CDR3 is TGCGCCAGCAGCCAAGAAACGGGTTTCTATGGCTACACCTTC. Its protein product is CASSQETGFYGYTF. V and J are TRBV4-3 and TRBJ1-2; D remains unclear. Germline V gives CDR1 LGHNA, CDR2 YSLEER. The CDR3 is made up of 14 amino acids. V lost 0 bases and J 4 bases, leaving 9 bases between the germline ends.

With regard to this clonotype: It differs at one base from a far larger clone, so likely a read error. The chain has TRBV3-1 and TRBJ2-2; 8 nucleotides align to TRBD1. The germline V gene has CDR1 LGHDT and CDR2 YNNKEL (reference sequence). The CDR3 is made up of 14 amino acids. The CDR3 DNA reads as TGTGCCAGCAGCCAACAGGGGGCTGGGGCTACGCTGTATTTT. Its translation: CASSQQGAGATLYF.

Notes on this clonotype: It differs at one base from a far larger clone, so likely a read error. This sequence joins TRBV11-3 and TRBJ2-5, with D perhaps TRBD1 (6 bases). The CDR3 runs 18 residues. Trimming left V 5 bases short and J 11 bases short, with 33 bases between. Germline loops: CDR1 SGHNT, CDR2 YENEEA. This CDR3 reads CASSPGPRRGLSYNEQYF. The CDR3 nucleotides read TGTGCCAGCAGCCCGGGCCCCCGCAGGGGTCTCTCCTACAATGAGCAGTACTTC. The full variable domain, rest sourced from reference TRBV11-3 and TRBJ2-5, is EAGVVQSPRYKIIEKKQPVAFWCNPISGHNTLYWYLQNLGQGPELLIRYENEEAVDDSQLPKDRFSAERLKGVDSTLKIQPAELGDSAVYLCASSPGPRRGLSYNEQYFGPGTRLLVL.

This clonotype appeared many times. This chain links TRBV28 with TRBJ2-3; possible D gene TRBD2, 5 bases. CDR3 length: 14 residues. Germline-derived CDR1 and CDR2 are MDHEN and SYDVKM. The germline V and J ends were trimmed by 10 bases and 1 base, with 15 bases remaining between them. Here the CDR3 reads CAIDTRRGTDTQYF. The CDR3, as DNA: TGTGCCATCGACACTAGACGAGGCACAGATACGCAGTATTTT.

This clonotype has at least ten counts. This chain connects TRBV20-1 to TRBJ2-7; no reliable D call. There are 15 residues in the CDR3. With 0 bases removed from V and 5 bases from J, the gap between germline ends came to 17 bases. CDR1 DFQATT and CDR2 SNEGSKA come from the germline V gene (reference sequence). CDR3: CSARDSSRLNDEQYV. DNA for the CDR3: TGCAGTGCTAGAGATTCAAGTCGTCTTAATGACGAGCAGTACGTC.

The V gene is TRBV7-3, the J gene TRBJ2-3; possible D gene TRBD2, 5 bases. V was trimmed by 1 base and J by 4 bases, leaving 18 bases between them. This CDR3 spans 17 amino acids. Germline lookup yields CDR1 SGHTA and CDR2 FQGTGA. CDR3 DNA sequence: TGTGCCAGCAGCTTAAAGTTCGCGGGCGGCGGCGCAGATACGCAGTATTTT. It specifies CASSLKFAGGGADTQYF.

This clonotype appeared many times. The V and J genes are TRBV10-3 and TRBJ1-1; D call uncertain. V lost 2 bases and J 6 bases, leaving 4 bases between the germline ends. Germline V gene lookup returns CDR1 ENHRY and CDR2 SYGVKD. The CDR3 loop spans 11 amino acids. The DNA for the CDR3 is TGTGCCATCAGTGAGGGGTCTGAAGCTTTCTTT. Its translation is CAISEGSEAFF.

This clonotype was counted many times. This chain connects TRBV7-3 to TRBJ1-6; maybe TRBD1 (6 bases). Trimming pared 5 bases from V and 9 bases from J, leaving 17 bases between. The CDR3 has 15 amino acids. The germline V gene encodes CDR1 SGHTA and CDR2 FQGTGA. The CDR3 here is CASSPDGQKSSPLHF. In nucleotides, the CDR3 is TGTGCCAGCAGCCCAGACGGACAGAAGAGTTCACCCCTCCACTTT.

This clonotype was observed many times. The rearrangement joins TRBV20-1 to TRBJ2-7, with D perhaps matching TRBD1 (6 bases). Germline assignment: CDR1 DFQATT and CDR2 SNEGSKA (reference sequence). The CDR3 length is 14 residues. V shed 1 base and J shed 6 bases, with 16 bases lying between them. CDR3 bases: TGCAGTGCTAGAGTTACAGGGCGACGGGGCGAGCAGTACTTC. Its protein product is CSARVTGRRGEQYF.

In this sample, this clonotype turned up many times. The CDR3 sequence is CASSLGGQDAYEQYF. CDR3 nucleotides: TGTGCCAGCAGCTTAGGAGGACAGGATGCCTACGAGCAGTACTTC. The J gene is TRBJ2-7, the V gene TRBV13; 7 bases are a match to TRBD1. This CDR3 contains 15 residues. Germline trimming cut 0 bases from V and 2 bases from J; bases unmatched to any gene: 4. Looked up from germline, CDR1 is PRHDT and CDR2 is FYEKMQ (reference sequence).

There are many counts of this clonotype. V usage is TRBV2 and J usage is TRBJ1-4; TRBD1 might be the D (6 bases). Germline assignment: CDR1 SNHLY and CDR2 FYNNEI. V was pared by 9 bases and J by 3 bases, with 11 bases between. This CDR3 has 13 residues. The DNA of the CDR3 is TGTGCCAGAGCGGGGGCGGCTAATGAAAAACTGTTTTTT. This translates into CARAGAANEKLFF.

This clonotype came up many times. The chain couples TRBV7-2 to TRBJ2-7, with 8 bases lining up with TRBD1. Unmatched junction bases numbered 6, after V lost 5 bases and J lost 3 bases. Germline values: CDR1 SGHTA, CDR2 FQGNSA. This CDR3 spans 14 amino acids. The CDR3 DNA reads TGTGCCAGCAGCCCCGGGACAGGTTTCTACGAGCAGTACTTC. This sequence encodes CASSPGTGFYEQYF.

This clonotype was recorded many times. The genes are TRBV6-5 and TRBJ2-2, with 8 bases lining up with TRBD1. This CDR3 is 16 amino acids long. CDR1 MNHEY and CDR2 SVGAGI come from the germline V gene. Trimming at V came to 1 base and at J to 4 bases, leaving 5 bases not matched to a gene. This CDR3 is CASSYFQGARTGELFF. For the CDR3, the DNA is TGTGCCAGCAGTTACTTCCAGGGGGCACGCACCGGGGAGCTGTTTTTT.

Concerning this clonotype: A much larger clone lies one base from this, so it may be a read error. This sequence joins TRBV4-1 and TRBJ1-2; 10 bases are a match to TRBD1. CDR1 and CDR2 from the germline V gene are MGHRA and YSYEKL. The CDR3 is 14 residues long. Trimming took 4 bases from V and 13 from J; bases not matched to a gene: 12. This CDR3 is CASSPQGQGYGRTF. As DNA, the CDR3 is TGCGCCAGCAGCCCTCAGGGACAGGGGTATGGCCGCACCTTC.

This clonotype was seen ten or more times. This chain connects TRBV6-9 to TRBJ2-5; a possible D gene is TRBD2 (5 bases). The CDR3 is 13 residues long. V lost 3 bases to trimming and J lost 5 bases, with 10 bases between them. The germline CDR1 and CDR2 sequences are MNHGY and SVAAGI. CDR3: CASSYWERETQYF. As DNA, the CDR3 is TGTGCCAGCAGTTACTGGGAGCGGGAGACCCAGTACTTC.

This clonotype was observed many times. The rearrangement links TRBV10-3 to TRBJ2-5; TRBD1 matches at 9 bases. V trimming: 10 bases; J trimming: 5 bases; junction bases outside the gene matches: 8. Germline-derived CDR1 and CDR2 are ENHRY and SYGVKD. The CDR3 consists of 13 residues. In DNA form, the CDR3 reads TGTGCCACCTGGGGACAGGGTGATGAGACCCAGTACTTC. Encoded protein: CATWGQGDETQYF.

The table lists this clonotype with many counts. The gene calls are TRBV12-3 or TRBV12-4 and TRBJ1-3; D gene uncertain. V was trimmed by 2 bases and J by 0 bases, leaving 11 bases between them. The length of the CDR3 is 16 residues. The CDR3 sequence: CASSLMEGVSGNTIYF. DNA of the CDR3: TGTGCCAGCAGTTTAATGGAGGGAGTCTCTGGAAACACCATATATTTT.

This clonotype appeared a few times. The J gene is TRBJ2-2, the V gene TRBV6-5, with 10 bases that match TRBD1. Germline V gives CDR1 MNHEY, CDR2 SVGAGI. J gave up 4 bases and V 2 bases, and 4 bases lay outside the gene matches. The CDR3 loop spans 16 amino acids. In nucleotides, the CDR3 is TGTGCCAGCAGTTACACCCGGACAGGGGGCACCGGGGAGCTGTTTTTT. It is translated as CASSYTRTGGTGELFF.